One and the same sample provided the 18 T cell receptor beta chains below, sequenced in a study of T cells after yellow fever vaccination. TCRdb passed the 5' RACE reads through MiXCR, listing each CDR3 protein once. The profile shows 250,000 to 300,000 distinct CDR3 sequences, approximately 12% of them singletons. Sample: CD4+ T cells sorted from PBMCs, taken 45 days after the yellow fever booster vaccination. Every receptor here comes from a man aged 30-40 years who received the YFV17D yellow fever vaccine.

This clonotype was seen more than once but under ten times. The V and J genes are TRBV5-1 and TRBJ2-1; no firm D call. The germline gives CDR1 SGHRS, CDR2 YFSETQ. There are 14 residues in the CDR3. V dropped 5 bases and J dropped 0 bases, with 9 bases sitting between them. CDR3 loop: CASSKPSSYNEQFF. CDR3 coding DNA: TGCGCCAGCAGTAAACCCAGCTCCTACAATGAGCAGTTCTTC. The full variable domain, its missing parts supplied by reference TRBV5-1 and TRBJ2-1, is KAGVTQTPRYLIKTRGQQVTLSCSPISGHRSVSWYQQTPGQGLQFLFEYFSETQRNKGNFPGRFSGRQFSNSRSEMNVSTLELGDSALYLCASSKPSSYNEQFFGPGTRLTVL.

In this sample, this clonotype turned up a few times. J is TRBJ2-1 and V is TRBV29-1; no clear D gene. In germline, CDR1 is SQVTM, CDR2 ANQGSEA. V lost 2 bases and J 7 bases, leaving 12 bases between the germline ends. This CDR3 region has 13 residues. CDR3 nucleotides: TGCAGCGTTGAATTAAGACTCGTGAATGAGCAGTTCTTC. This sequence encodes CSVELRLVNEQFF.

This chain links TRBV20-1 with TRBJ2-7; a possible D gene is TRBD1 (6 bases). The germline V gene has CDR1 DFQATT and CDR2 SNEGSKA (reference sequence). V was clipped by 2 bases and J by 4 bases, with 15 bases between them. The CDR3 loop spans 14 amino acids. The CDR3 sequence: CSARTSGRGYEQYF. The DNA of the CDR3 is TGCAGTGCTAGAACCTCGGGTAGGGGGTACGAGCAGTACTTC.

The sample holds a few counts of this clonotype. The chain carries TRBV29-1 and TRBJ1-5, with a tentative D call TRBD1 (5 bases). The germline gives CDR1 SQVTM, CDR2 ANQGSEA. The V and J ends lost 3 bases and 4 bases respectively, with 13 bases between them. This CDR3 comprises 14 residues. CDR3 in amino acids: CSVDGGGVNQPQHF. In DNA form, the CDR3 reads TGCAGCGTTGACGGGGGGGGAGTTAATCAGCCCCAGCATTTT.

A few counts support this clonotype. CDR3 DNA: TGTGCCAGCAGCCAAGAGCAGGGGCGGTCACCCCTCCACTTT. Translated, it gives CASSQEQGRSPLHF. This chain links TRBV3-1 with TRBJ1-6; a weak D match, TRBD1 (6 bases). CDR1 is LGHDT, CDR2 YNNKEL, per germline (reference sequence). The CDR3 covers 14 residues. V was pared by 0 bases and J by 10 bases, with 10 bases between.

This clonotype showed up just a few times. The rearrangement uses TRBV6-2 or TRBV6-3 and TRBJ1-5; D remains ambiguous. The CDR3 extends over 12 amino acids. Germline CDR1 MNHEY, CDR2 SVGEGT. Trimming left V 4 bases short and J 9 bases short, with 10 bases between. The CDR3: CASSFVWPPQHF. DNA for the CDR3: TGTGCCAGCAGTTTTGTATGGCCGCCCCAGCATTTT.

This clonotype has a handful of counts. CDR3 sequence reads: CSAKYTFNEQFF. Here the CDR3 DNA reads TGCAGTGCAAAGTATACTTTCAATGAGCAGTTCTTC. The chain employs TRBV20-1 and TRBJ2-1; D uncertain. CDR3 size: 12 residues. V dropped 6 bases and J dropped 6 bases, with 12 bases sitting between them. Germline V gene sequence: CDR1 DFQATT, CDR2 SNEGSKA (reference sequence).

This clonotype has just a few counts. The chain recombines TRBV27 with TRBJ2-4, with 16 bases fitting TRBD2. V lost 4 bases and J lost 0; bases outside the gene matches: 3. Germline V CDR1 and CDR2: MNHEY, SMNVEV (reference sequence). This CDR3 has 18 amino acids. DNA of the CDR3: TGTGCCAGCAGTTCGGGACTAGCGGGAGGGAGAGCCAAAAACATTCAGTACTTC. Amino acid sequence: CASSSGLAGGRAKNIQYF.

This clonotype was counted a few times. The rearrangement links TRBV18 to TRBJ1-1, with 10 nucleotides matching TRBD1. V lost 4 bases and J lost 5; bases outside the gene matches: 13. Germline V gene lookup returns CDR1 KGHSH and CDR2 LQKENI. CDR3 length equals 17 residues. The CDR3 loop is CASSLPGQGKVRTEAFF. In nucleotides, the CDR3 is TGTGCCAGCTCACTACCGGGACAGGGGAAGGTGAGGACTGAAGCTTTCTTT.

This rearrangement joins TRBV29-1 to TRBJ2-3; 7 positions agree with TRBD2. V dropped 5 bases and J dropped 8; count of bases not matched to a gene: 10. Germline V gene sequence: CDR1 SQVTM, CDR2 ANQGSEA. The CDR3 totals 13 residues. CDR3 sequence (DNA): TGCAGCGTTCAGACCCTAGCGGCGGGTACGCAGTATTTT. It codes for CSVQTLAAGTQYF.

This clonotype has a handful of counts. V and J are TRBV3-1 and TRBJ2-7; the D gene is possibly TRBD1 (7 bases). The CDR3 is made up of 15 amino acids. Germline CDR1 reads LGHDT; CDR2 reads YNNKEL (reference sequence). Deletions cut 3 bases from V and 0 bases from J, with 12 bases between. The CDR3 DNA follows: TGTGCCAGCAGCCACAGGGGGGCAAGCTCCTACGAGCAGTACTTC. Its translation is CASSHRGASSYEQYF.

This clonotype has more than one count but fewer than ten. This chain links TRBV5-1 with TRBJ2-1; no reliable D call. V was cut by 7 bases and J by 5 bases, with 7 bases left in between. Germline V CDR1 and CDR2: SGHRS, YFSETQ. This CDR3 region has 11 residues. As DNA, the CDR3 is TGCGCCAGCTTTTTGAACAATGAGCAGTTCTTC. The encoded protein is CASFLNNEQFF.

This clonotype was detected once. The chain has TRBV5-1 and TRBJ2-3; D is perhaps TRBD1 (5 bases). CDR3 length: 14 residues. Germline loops: CDR1 SGHRS, CDR2 YFSETQ. The V and J ends lost 0 bases and 4 bases respectively, with 9 bases between them. As DNA, the CDR3 is TGCGCCAGCAGCTTGGCTGGGGCCCCAGATACGCAGTATTTT. Its translation is CASSLAGAPDTQYF.

This clonotype has at least ten counts. This chain joins TRBV6-1 and TRBJ2-5, with a possible D match to TRBD2 (5 bases). V was cut by 6 bases and J by 2 bases, with 10 bases left in between. The germline gives CDR1 MNHNS, CDR2 SASEGT. The CDR3 is made up of 13 amino acids. CDR3 amino acids: CASSPPGQETQYF. The DNA for the CDR3 is TGTGCCAGCAGCCCCCCGGGGCAAGAGACCCAGTACTTC.

This clonotype was detected only a few times. The V and J genes are TRBV19 and TRBJ2-7; perhaps TRBD1 as D (5 bases). Germline loops: CDR1 LNHDA, CDR2 SQIVND (reference sequence). Trimming shortened V by 3 bases and J by 3 bases, and 15 bases separated the two germline ends. The CDR3 sequence is 15 residues long. CDR3 amino acids: CASSMGAQTVYEQYF. The CDR3 DNA is TGTGCCAGTAGTATGGGCGCACAGACAGTCTACGAGCAGTACTTC.

The DNA for the CDR3 is TGTGCCAGCAGCAAACAGGGACCCGGTGAGCAGTTCTTC. Translation gives CASSKQGPGEQFF. This chain uses TRBV7-9 with TRBJ2-1, with D possibly being TRBD1 (6 bases). CDR3 length equals 13 residues. Looked up from germline, CDR1 is SEHNR and CDR2 is FQNEAQ (reference sequence). V dropped 5 bases and J dropped 9 bases, with 14 bases sitting between them.

In this sample, this clonotype turned up a few times. The J gene is TRBJ2-7, the V gene TRBV5-6; no firm D call. The germline CDR1 and CDR2 sequences are SGHDT and YYEEEE. Trimming stripped 2 bases from V and 0 bases from J, with 12 bases between. The CDR3 consists of 15 residues. The CDR3 region has the DNA TGTGCCAGCAGCTTTTCGCCAGGTGTCTCCTACGAGCAGTACTTC. It specifies CASSFSPGVSYEQYF.

This clonotype appeared a few times. This rearrangement joins TRBV12-3 or TRBV12-4 to TRBJ2-3; the D is unclear. This CDR3 spans 13 amino acids. Trimming cost V 6 bases and J 5 bases, with 12 bases left between them. The chain's CDR3 is CASRLGMGDTQYF. CDR3 nucleotide sequence: TGTGCCAGCAGGCTAGGGATGGGAGATACGCAGTATTTT.